This T cell receptor beta chain emerged from a study of blood T cell repertoires in COVID-19. Overall study: Samples came from the United States, Italy and Spain, spanning acute and convalescent COVID-19.

Profiling relied on immunoSEQ multiplex PCR, and the TCRdb table lists in-frame clones only, not all of them. The sample has tens of thousands of clones; roughly 90% are singletons. Germline assignment: CDR1 MNHNS and CDR2 SASEGT. Trimming removed 3 bases at V and 2 bases at J, with 4 bases between. The CDR3 is made up of 12 amino acids. Sequencing was done on a sample of peripheral blood. This clonotype was sampled from a human donor with active COVID-19. The donor label of this sample is uncertain. The chain uses TRBV6-1 and TRBJ2-5, with D hard to call. The CDR3 sequence: CASSDLQETQYF. In DNA, the CDR3 is TGTGCCAGCAGTGACCTTCAAGAGACCCAGTACTTC.